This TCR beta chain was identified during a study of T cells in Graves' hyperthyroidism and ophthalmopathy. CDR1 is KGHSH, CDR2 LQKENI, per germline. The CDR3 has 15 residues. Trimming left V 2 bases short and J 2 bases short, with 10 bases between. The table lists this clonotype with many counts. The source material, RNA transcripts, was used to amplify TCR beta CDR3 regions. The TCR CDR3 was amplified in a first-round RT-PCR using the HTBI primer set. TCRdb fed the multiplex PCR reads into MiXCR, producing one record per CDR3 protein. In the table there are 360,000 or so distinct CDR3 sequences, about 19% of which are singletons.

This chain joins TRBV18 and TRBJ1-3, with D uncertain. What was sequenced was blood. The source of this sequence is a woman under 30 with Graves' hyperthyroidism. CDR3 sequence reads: CASSPDGRTGNTIYF. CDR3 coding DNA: TGTGCCAGCTCACCAGATGGGCGGACTGGAAACACCATATATTTT.